Below, 24 T cell receptor beta chains from the same sample are listed, as sequenced in a study of control samples from healthy donors and cancer patients. TCRdb's copy holds only in-frame clones and misses some; the assay was immunoSEQ multiplex PCR. The sample has some 160,000 clones; roughly 90% are singletons. The sequenced material came from blood. The source is a man aged 25 to 45 in good health.

The chain employs TRBV4-3 and TRBJ2-7, with TRBD2 matching 9 bases. Germline trimming cut 1 base from V and 2 bases from J; bases unmatched to any gene: 6. CDR3 length equals 16 residues. Per the germline V gene, CDR1 is LGHNA and CDR2 is YSLEER. CDR3 loop: CASSQAISGGPYEQYF. The CDR3 nucleotides are TGCGCCAGCAGCCAAGCGATAAGCGGGGGGCCCTACGAGCAGTACTTC.

The V call is TRBV7-9, the J call TRBJ2-3; 11 positions agree with TRBD1. This CDR3 has 15 amino acids. Germline CDR1 and CDR2: SEHNR and FQNEAQ (reference sequence). V trimming: 5 bases; J trimming: 2 bases; junction bases outside the gene matches: 3. The CDR3 nucleotides are TGTGCCAGCAGCGCGGGACAGGGGGTCACAGATACGCAGTATTTT. It specifies CASSAGQGVTDTQYF.

The V and J genes are TRBV24-1 and TRBJ2-3; the D gene could be TRBD1 or TRBD2 (5 bases each). V shed 2 bases and J shed 6 bases, with 17 bases lying between them. The V gene's germline CDR1 is KGHDR and CDR2 SFDVKD. This CDR3 has 16 amino acids. The CDR3 protein is CATSDSWAGALDTQYF. The CDR3 DNA reads as TGTGCCACCAGTGATTCCTGGGCCGGGGCGCTGGATACGCAGTATTTT.

This clone was recorded a few times. V gene TRBV11-2 combines with J gene TRBJ2-7, with 7 bases matching TRBD2. CDR3 length equals 16 residues. Germline-derived CDR1 and CDR2 are SGHAT and FQNNGV. Trimming cost V 5 bases and J 0 bases; bases outside gene matches: 10. This chain's CDR3 is CASSPTSAGISYEQYF. In DNA, the CDR3 is TGTGCCAGCAGCCCCACTAGCGCAGGAATCTCCTACGAGCAGTACTTC. Variable domain in full (rest from reference TRBV11-2 and TRBJ2-7): EAGVAQSPRYKIIEKRQSVAFWCNPISGHATLYWYQQILGQGPKLLIQFQNNGVVDDSQLPKDRFSAERLKGVDSTLKIQPAKLEDSAVYLCASSPTSAGISYEQYFGPGTRLTVT.

The chain employs TRBV15 and TRBJ2-7; a weak D match, TRBD2 (7 bases). This CDR3 comprises 18 residues. Germline V gene lookup returns CDR1 LNHNV and CDR2 YYDKDF (reference sequence). The V end lost 1 base, the J end lost 3 bases, and 22 bases lay between the germline ends. The CDR3 reads CATSRGPSARGRGYEQYF. The CDR3 coding sequence is TGTGCCACCAGCAGAGGACCTTCGGCTAGGGGGAGGGGCTACGAGCAGTACTTC.

V is TRBV9 and J is TRBJ2-1; 11 bases fit TRBD2. The CDR3 is made up of 16 amino acids. Germline assignment: CDR1 SGDLS and CDR2 YYNGEE. J lost 8 bases, V lost 4 bases, and 11 bases had no gene match. This CDR3 reads CASSSRLAGITDEQFF. CDR3 nucleotides: TGTGCCAGCAGCTCCCGACTAGCGGGAATAACGGATGAGCAGTTCTTC.

This clone has only a few counts. The V call is TRBV19, the J call TRBJ2-2; a possible D gene is TRBD2 (6 bases). CDR3 length: 15 amino acids. CDR1 is LNHDA, CDR2 SQIVND, per germline (reference sequence). V lost 3 bases and J 2 bases, leaving 10 bases between the germline ends. CDR3 sequence reads: CASSISGTNTGELFF. The DNA of the CDR3 is TGTGCCAGTAGTATTTCCGGGACTAACACCGGGGAGCTGTTTTTT.

This clone was picked up a small number of times. The genes are TRBV7-2 and TRBJ2-1, with 12 positions matching TRBD2. V dropped 4 bases and J dropped 0; count of bases not matched to a gene: 7. The CDR3 spans 18 residues. Germline CDR1 reads SGHTA; CDR2 reads FQGNSA. This chain's CDR3 is CASSSRGLAGSSYNEQFF. Written as DNA, the CDR3 is TGTGCCAGCAGCTCCCGAGGACTAGCGGGGAGCTCCTACAATGAGCAGTTCTTC.

This chain uses TRBV2 with TRBJ1-2; D might be TRBD1 (6 bases). The V and J ends lost 4 bases and 6 bases respectively, with 15 bases between them. The CDR3 totals 14 residues. Germline V gene data show CDR1 as SNHLY and CDR2 as FYNNEI. The CDR3 DNA reads TGTGCCAGCAGTGGGGGGGCGGTCATCGATGGCTACACCTTC. Its translation is CASSGGAVIDGYTF.

The V and J genes are TRBV19 and TRBJ2-7; no definite D call. The germline gives CDR1 LNHDA, CDR2 SQIVND (reference sequence). CDR3 size: 14 residues. Trimming took off 2 bases at V and 0 bases at J, with 8 bases between the two ends. CDR3 in amino acids: CASSISYSSYEQYF. CDR3 bases: TGTGCCAGTAGTATAAGCTATAGCTCCTACGAGCAGTACTTC.

The genes are TRBV2 and TRBJ2-5, with 8 bases that match TRBD1. Germline assignment: CDR1 SNHLY and CDR2 FYNNEI. This CDR3 is 15 amino acids long. V was clipped by 3 bases and J by 0 bases; unmatched bases: 3. CDR3 protein: CASSDDRGDQETQYF. In DNA, the CDR3 is TGTGCCAGCAGTGACGACAGGGGTGACCAAGAGACCCAGTACTTC.

The chain links TRBV7-9 to TRBJ1-2; D is unclear. Trimming removed 4 bases from V and 8 bases from J, with 11 bases in between. This CDR3 is 12 amino acids long. Per the germline V gene, CDR1 is SEHNR and CDR2 is FQNEAQ (reference sequence). This CDR3 reads CASSSREGGYTF. The CDR3 nucleotides are TGTGCCAGCAGCTCGCGGGAAGGGGGCTACACCTTC.

The chain recombines TRBV4-1 with TRBJ1-2, with D maybe TRBD1 (5 bases). The length of the CDR3 is 14 residues. With 4 bases removed from V and 8 bases from J, the gap between germline ends came to 17 bases. Germline V gives CDR1 MGHRA, CDR2 YSYEKL. As DNA, the CDR3 is TGCGCCAGCAGCCTACTTACAGTGGGGGAAGGCTACACCTTC. Amino acids: CASSLLTVGEGYTF.

The chain combines TRBV5-1 with TRBJ2-7, with D possibly being TRBD2 (6 bases). V was pared by 5 bases and J by 0 bases, with 15 bases between. Germline lookup yields CDR1 SGHRS and CDR2 YFSETQ. The CDR3 spans 15 residues. The CDR3 spells CASSLLAGGSYEQYF. The CDR3 DNA reads TGCGCCAGCAGTCTCCTTGCCGGGGGCTCCTACGAGCAGTACTTC.

The CDR3 DNA sequence: TGTGCCATCAGTGAGCCGAAGTCTGGGGGCTACAGCTCTGGGGCCAACGTCCTGACTTTC. Protein: CAISEPKSGGYSSGANVLTF. This chain uses TRBV10-3 with TRBJ2-6; D is possibly TRBD1 (6 bases). The length of the CDR3 is 20 residues. CDR1 ENHRY and CDR2 SYGVKD come from the germline V gene. Trimming stripped 2 bases from V and 0 bases from J, with 20 bases between.

This clone appeared once. The genes are TRBV6-2 or TRBV6-3 and TRBJ2-7; 7 positions agree with TRBD1. This CDR3 region has 16 residues. CDR1 and CDR2 from the germline V gene are MNHEY and SVGEGT. The trim removed 4 bases at V and 2 bases at J, leaving 11 bases unmatched. The CDR3 region is CASSFRSGGSTYEQYF. DNA of the CDR3: TGTGCCAGCAGTTTCCGCTCAGGGGGAAGCACCTACGAGCAGTACTTC.

The chain carries TRBV12-3 or TRBV12-4 and TRBJ1-1; tentatively, D is TRBD1 (5 bases). Trimming left V 4 bases short and J 8 bases short, with 14 bases between. The CDR3 consists of 13 residues. The CDR3 DNA reads as TGTGCCAGCAGTTCCGGGGCCTTAGTGGAAGCTTTCTTT. This gives the protein CASSSGALVEAFF.

The chain joins TRBV7-2 to TRBJ1-1; D is possibly TRBD1 (5 bases). V was cut by 6 bases and J by 3 bases, with 20 bases left in between. CDR1 and CDR2 (germline): SGHTA, FQGNSA. The CDR3 has 16 residues. The DNA for the CDR3 is TGTGCCAGCAGACCGGCGGGGACCCCCCCCTACACTGAAGCTTTCTTT. Translating gives CASRPAGTPPYTEAFF. Filled out from reference TRBV7-2 and TRBJ1-1, the complete variable domain reads GAGVSQSPSNKVTEKGKDVELRCDPISGHTALYWYRQSLGQGLEFLIYFQGNSAPDKSGLPSDRFSAERTGGSVSTLTIQRTQQEDSAVYLCASRPAGTPPYTEAFFGQGTRLTVV.

The V gene is TRBV19, the J gene TRBJ2-2; the match to TRBD1 covers 11 bases. Germline assignment: CDR1 LNHDA and CDR2 SQIVND (reference sequence). Trimming at V came to 5 bases and at J to 7 bases, leaving 3 bases not matched to a gene. CDR3 size: 14 residues. The CDR3 sequence is CASSRDRGNGELFF. The CDR3 DNA is TGTGCCAGTAGTCGGGACAGGGGGAACGGGGAGCTGTTTTTT.

The genes are TRBV27 and TRBJ2-3; possible D gene TRBD1, 5 bases. Germline CDR1 is MNHEY and CDR2 is SMNVEV (reference sequence). The CDR3 has 15 residues. The ends were cut back, 3 bases at V and 3 bases at J, with 13 bases in the middle. The CDR3 sequence: CASSFSGYATDTQYF. The CDR3 bases are TGTGCCAGCAGTTTCTCAGGGTACGCGACAGATACGCAGTATTTT.

This chain uses TRBV7-2 with TRBJ2-7; 8 bases fit TRBD2. Losses at the gene ends were 0 bases for V and 0 bases for J; bases not matched to a gene: 10. CDR3 size: 18 residues. CDR1 and CDR2 from the germline V gene are SGHTA and FQGNSA. The CDR3 loop reads CASSLAGGGPQSSYEQYF. For the CDR3, the DNA is TGTGCCAGCAGCTTAGCGGGCGGGGGGCCCCAATCCTCCTACGAGCAGTACTTC.

This clone has just a few counts. The chain employs TRBV24-1 and TRBJ2-3; 9 nucleotides agree with TRBD1. In germline, CDR1 is KGHDR, CDR2 SFDVKD. The V gene end was trimmed by 1 base and the J gene end by 4 bases; junction bases not matched to a gene: 5. The CDR3 has 16 amino acids. For the CDR3, the DNA is TGTGCCACCAGTGATTTAACAGGGGGCGCCCCAGATACGCAGTATTTT. Its protein is CATSDLTGGAPDTQYF.

J is TRBJ2-1 and V is TRBV6-5; D is perhaps TRBD2 (7 bases). Germline V lookup: CDR1 MNHEY, CDR2 SVGAGI. There are 14 residues in the CDR3. Trimming shortened V by 4 bases and J by 9 bases, and 16 bases separated the two germline ends. In DNA form, the CDR3 reads TGTGCCAGCAGTTGGCGGGGGCCCACGGGTGAGCAGTTCTTC. Residues: CASSWRGPTGEQFF.

The rearrangement uses TRBV15 and TRBJ2-7; D possibly corresponds to TRBD1 (5 bases). The length of the CDR3 is 15 residues. CDR1 LNHNV and CDR2 YYDKDF come from the germline V gene (reference sequence). The V and J ends lost 1 base and 2 bases respectively, with 12 bases between them. In nucleotides, the CDR3 is TGTGCCACCAGCAGAGGAGGAGACAGCCCCTACGAGCAGTACTTC. Amino acids: CATSRGGDSPYEQYF.